These 26 T cell receptor beta chains originate from one sample sequenced in a study of blood T cell repertoires in COVID-19. The protocol was immunoSEQ multiplex PCR, while the TCRdb copy is restricted to in-frame clones and leaves out a portion. The sample records around 83,000 clones, roughly 90% being singletons. What was sequenced was peripheral blood. Source of these receptors: a man in his forties or fifties with active or convalescent COVID-19.

V is TRBV30 and J is TRBJ2-1; TRBD1 is a possible D gene (5 bases). The CDR3 runs 12 residues. Germline V gene data show CDR1 as GTSNPN and CDR2 as SVGIG (reference sequence). Trimming removed 2 bases at V and 7 bases at J, with 9 bases between. CDR3 sequence reads: CAWSRGPNEQFF. As DNA, the CDR3 is TGTGCCTGGAGTAGGGGTCCAAATGAGCAGTTCTTC.

The chain employs TRBV19 and TRBJ2-3; TRBD2 is a possible D gene (5 bases). The V and J ends lost 5 bases and 0 bases respectively, with 9 bases between them. CDR1 is LNHDA and CDR2 is SQIVND in the germline V gene (reference sequence). The CDR3 has 14 residues. This CDR3 is CASSVRTSTDTQYF. DNA of the CDR3: TGTGCCAGTAGTGTCAGGACTAGCACAGATACGCAGTATTTT.

V and J are TRBV11-2 and TRBJ2-1; 8 bases align to TRBD2. The CDR3 covers 19 residues. The junction had 22 bases not matched to a gene; V was cut back by 5 bases and J by 7 bases. Germline V gene lookup returns CDR1 SGHAT and CDR2 FQNNGV. The CDR3 bases are TGTGCCAGCAGCGAGCCTCCGGGAGGGAGGGTTTCTGATGGAAATGAGCAGTTCTTC. Translating it yields CASSEPPGGRVSDGNEQFF. The complete variable domain, with remaining parts taken from reference TRBV11-2 and TRBJ2-1, reads EAGVAQSPRYKIIEKRQSVAFWCNPISGHATLYWYQQILGQGPKLLIQFQNNGVVDDSQLPKDRFSAERLKGVDSTLKIQPAKLEDSAVYLCASSEPPGGRVSDGNEQFFGPGTRLTVL.

The chain links TRBV5-1 to TRBJ1-2; 7 positions match TRBD1. This CDR3 is 13 amino acids long. The junction had 5 bases not matched to a gene; V was cut back by 6 bases and J by 3 bases. Germline V gene sequence: CDR1 SGHRS, CDR2 YFSETQ. DNA of the CDR3: TGCGCCAGCAACCCCGGGACAGACTATGGCTACACCTTC. It encodes CASNPGTDYGYTF.

This sequence joins TRBV6-5 and TRBJ2-5; 7 positions match TRBD1. Germline lookup yields CDR1 MNHEY and CDR2 SVGAGI. CDR3 size: 14 residues. Losses at the gene ends were 0 bases for V and 5 bases for J; bases not matched to a gene: 3. The CDR3 region is CASSYSGQLETQYF. CDR3 nucleotide sequence: TGTGCCAGCAGTTACTCGGGACAGTTGGAGACCCAGTACTTC.

The V and J genes are TRBV2 and TRBJ2-2; 10 positions agree with TRBD1. The CDR3 runs to 14 residues. J was trimmed by 6 bases and V by 8 bases; bases with no gene match: 6. Germline V gives CDR1 SNHLY, CDR2 FYNNEI. CDR3 sequence reads: CASRTGGLAGELFF. CDR3 bases: TGTGCCAGCCGGACAGGGGGTTTGGCCGGGGAGCTGTTTTTT.

This CDR3 reads CASSEQQETQYF. For the CDR3, the DNA is TGTGCCAGCAGTGAACAGCAAGAGACCCAGTACTTC. V and J are TRBV6-1 and TRBJ2-5; D is uncertain. The germline CDR1 and CDR2 sequences are MNHNS and SASEGT. The ends were cut back, 2 bases at V and 2 bases at J, with 3 bases in the middle. The CDR3 runs to 12 residues.

A single count supports this clone. In DNA, the CDR3 is TGTGCCAGCAGCATTTCACAGGGGAACCAAGAGACCCAGTACTTC. This gives the protein CASSISQGNQETQYF. The chain is built from TRBV7-9 and TRBJ2-5, with 7 bases fitting TRBD1. The CDR3 consists of 15 residues. Germline V gives CDR1 SEHNR, CDR2 FQNEAQ (reference sequence). The ends lost 5 bases at V and 0 bases at J; junction bases unmatched: 6.

V is TRBV5-1 and J is TRBJ2-1; TRBD1 agrees at 8 bases. The length of the CDR3 is 17 residues. V dropped 3 bases and J dropped 4; count of bases not matched to a gene: 12. Germline CDR1 reads SGHRS; CDR2 reads YFSETQ. The CDR3 spells CASSSLLQGATYNEQFF. CDR3 in DNA: TGCGCCAGCAGCTCCCTCCTCCAGGGGGCTACATACAATGAGCAGTTCTTC.

The chain couples TRBV6-5 to TRBJ1-2, with TRBD1 matching 8 bases. This CDR3 spans 14 amino acids. V was clipped by 0 bases and J by 3 bases; unmatched bases: 0. Germline CDR1 is MNHEY and CDR2 is SVGAGI. CDR3: CASSYSGQDYGYTF. DNA of the CDR3: TGTGCCAGCAGTTACTCGGGACAGGACTATGGCTACACCTTC.

V is TRBV2 and J is TRBJ2-1; the match to TRBD2 covers 7 bases. V lost 6 bases and J lost 8; bases outside the gene matches: 13. Germline values: CDR1 SNHLY, CDR2 FYNNEI. CDR3 length equals 15 residues. The CDR3 coding sequence is TGTGCCAGCAGCAAGAACCTGGCTAGCGGCCATGAGCAGTTCTTC. As protein: CASSKNLASGHEQFF.

This clone was seen just once. The chain uses TRBV6-5 and TRBJ2-2; the D gene is possibly TRBD2 (6 bases). V dropped 5 bases and J dropped 8 bases, with 18 bases sitting between them. Germline V gene data show CDR1 as MNHEY and CDR2 as SVGAGI. This CDR3 comprises 15 residues. Here the CDR3 reads CASSPPRGRDGELFF. The DNA for the CDR3 is TGTGCCAGCAGTCCCCCTAGAGGGCGGGATGGGGAGCTGTTTTTT.

The rearrangement uses TRBV11-3 and TRBJ2-5; tentatively, D is TRBD1 (5 bases). The CDR3 length is 15 residues. V lost 5 bases and J 2 bases, leaving 15 bases between the germline ends. CDR1 is SGHNT, CDR2 YENEEA, per germline. This CDR3 is CASSPGRAGQETQYF. CDR3 DNA: TGTGCCAGCAGCCCCGGCAGGGCAGGTCAAGAGACCCAGTACTTC.

This chain uses TRBV27 with TRBJ1-5; the match to TRBD1 covers 7 bases. This CDR3 spans 15 amino acids. V dropped 6 bases and J dropped 1; count of bases not matched to a gene: 6. CDR1 and CDR2 from the germline V gene are MNHEY and SMNVEV (reference sequence). CDR3 DNA: TGTGCCAGCAGGGGAACAGGGGAAAGCAATCAGCCCCAGCATTTT. Translating it yields CASRGTGESNQPQHF.

This sequence joins TRBV7-9 and TRBJ2-3; D might be TRBD1 (5 bases). The V gene lost 4 bases and the J gene lost 0 bases, with 14 bases spanning the gap. CDR3 size: 16 residues. CDR1 and CDR2 from the germline V gene are SEHNR and FQNEAQ (reference sequence). The CDR3 sequence: CASSWESRVSTDTQYF. The DNA for the CDR3 is TGTGCCAGCAGCTGGGAAAGCAGGGTTAGCACAGATACGCAGTATTTT.

V usage is TRBV7-9 and J usage is TRBJ2-7; 7 bases map to TRBD1. CDR3 length: 13 amino acids. Germline V lookup: CDR1 SEHNR, CDR2 FQNEAQ (reference sequence). The trim removed 3 bases at V and 5 bases at J, leaving 4 bases unmatched. CDR3 nucleotides: TGTGCCAGCAGCTTTCGACAGGGTAACGAGCAGTACTTC. Translating it yields CASSFRQGNEQYF.

CDR3 protein: CSAVSGRVEETQYF. CDR3 coding DNA: TGCAGCGCCGTGAGCGGGAGGGTGGAAGAGACCCAGTACTTC. V usage is TRBV29-1 and J usage is TRBJ2-5; 10 bases match TRBD2. CDR3 size: 14 residues. Trimming cost V 7 bases and J 3 bases; bases outside gene matches: 8. From germline, CDR1 is SQVTM and CDR2 ANQGSEA.

V and J are TRBV4-3 and TRBJ2-7; the match to TRBD1 covers 7 bases. Germline assignment: CDR1 LGHNA and CDR2 YSLEER. Unmatched junction bases numbered 11, after V lost 1 base and J lost 5 bases. There are 16 residues in the CDR3. CDR3 nucleotides: TGCGCCAGCAGCCAAGGTTCAACAGGGGTATTAGACGAGCAGTACTTC. Protein sequence: CASSQGSTGVLDEQYF.

CDR3 in DNA: TGTGCCAGCAGTCAGAGGACTAGCGGGTGGGATGAGCAGTTCTTC. Translation: CASSQRTSGWDEQFF. The V and J genes are TRBV28 and TRBJ2-1, with 11 bases identical to TRBD2. V lost 5 bases to trimming and J lost 8 bases; unmatched junction nucleotides: 8. CDR3 size: 15 residues. The germline gives CDR1 MDHEN, CDR2 SYDVKM.

The CDR3 DNA is TGTGCCAGCAGCTTGCGGGGAACGCGGTCCACAGATACGCAGTATTTT. It codes for CASSLRGTRSTDTQYF. The chain combines TRBV5-8 with TRBJ2-3, with D maybe TRBD2 (5 bases). CDR1 and CDR2 from the germline V gene are SGHTS and YDEGEE. Between the trimmed V and J ends, which lost 1 base and 2 bases, there was a span of 14 bases. The CDR3 runs to 16 residues.

The gene calls are TRBV5-5 and TRBJ1-2; TRBD1 is a possible D gene (5 bases). The length of the CDR3 is 14 residues. Germline V gives CDR1 SGHKS, CDR2 YYEKEE (reference sequence). Trimming shortened V by 4 bases and J by 3 bases, and 13 bases separated the two germline ends. CDR3 in amino acids: CASSPTGGDYGYTF. The DNA for the CDR3 is TGTGCCAGCAGCCCGACCGGGGGGGACTATGGCTACACCTTC.

CDR3 nucleotides: TGTGCCACCAGTGATGAAGGACAGTCGGGGCAGCCCCAGCATTTT. Protein sequence: CATSDEGQSGQPQHF. The chain carries TRBV24-1 and TRBJ1-5; possibly TRBD1 for D (6 bases). Germline V gene lookup returns CDR1 KGHDR and CDR2 SFDVKD. This CDR3 contains 15 residues. V was trimmed by 3 bases and J by 7 bases, leaving 15 bases between them.

The chain couples TRBV21-1 to TRBJ1-6. TRBV21-1 is a recognized pseudogene. The CDR3 sequence is 20 residues long. CDR3 loop: CASSSTVAGGPGDHNSPLHF. The CDR3 nucleotides are TGTGCCAGCAGCAGTACCGTCGCGGGGGGGCCGGGGGATCATAATTCACCCCTCCACTTT.

V and J are TRBV15 and TRBJ1-2; D remains ambiguous. Between the trimmed V and J ends, which lost 4 bases and 8 bases, there was a span of 41 bases. Germline CDR1 reads LNHNV; CDR2 reads YYDKDF (reference sequence). The CDR3 has 22 amino acids. In nucleotides, the CDR3 is TGTGCCACCAGCAAGAGATTTCCTTACGAGGAGATATGGTCGGTGATAGAGGTGGGCTACACCTTC. As protein: CATSKRFPYEEIWSVIEVGYTF.

The chain couples TRBV4-1 to TRBJ2-7; the D gene is possibly TRBD1 (5 bases). V was shortened by 0 bases and J by 3 bases, with 9 bases between the two germline ends. This CDR3 spans 14 amino acids. Looked up from germline, CDR1 is MGHRA and CDR2 is YSYEKL. CDR3 nucleotides: TGCGCCAGCAGCCAAGAGGCAGGGAACTACGAGCAGTACTTC. This translates into CASSQEAGNYEQYF.

A few counts support this clone. The rearrangement joins TRBV5-6 to TRBJ1-6; a weak D match, TRBD1 (5 bases). The V end lost 0 bases, the J end lost 0 bases, and 7 bases lay between the germline ends. Germline V gene lookup returns CDR1 SGHDT and CDR2 YYEEEE. The CDR3 is made up of 16 amino acids. CDR3: CASSLAQGSYNSPLHF. CDR3 DNA sequence: TGTGCCAGCAGCTTGGCCCAGGGCTCCTATAATTCACCCCTCCACTTT.